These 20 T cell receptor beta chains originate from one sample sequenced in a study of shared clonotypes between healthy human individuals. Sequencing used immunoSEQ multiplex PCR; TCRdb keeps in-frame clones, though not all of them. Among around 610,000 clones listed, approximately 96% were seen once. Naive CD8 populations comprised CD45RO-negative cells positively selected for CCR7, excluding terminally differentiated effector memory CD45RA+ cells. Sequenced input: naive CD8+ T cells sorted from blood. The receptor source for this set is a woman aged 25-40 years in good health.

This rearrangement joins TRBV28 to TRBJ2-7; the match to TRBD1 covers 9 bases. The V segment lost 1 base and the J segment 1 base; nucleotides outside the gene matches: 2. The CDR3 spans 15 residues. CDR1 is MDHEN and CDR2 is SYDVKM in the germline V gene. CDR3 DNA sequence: TGTGCCAGCAGTTTATCCGGGACAGGGTCCTACGAGCAGTACTTC. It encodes CASSLSGTGSYEQYF.

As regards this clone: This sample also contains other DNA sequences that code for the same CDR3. The CDR3 region is CASSLSGSSYEQYF. CDR3 nucleotide sequence: TGTGCCAGCAGCCTTTCGGGGAGCTCCTACGAGCAGTACTTC. The chain couples TRBV5-4 to TRBJ2-7; D perhaps matches TRBD2 (5 bases). The CDR3 totals 14 residues. Germline-derived CDR1 and CDR2 are SGHNT and YYREEE (reference sequence). Trimming took off 4 bases at V and 0 bases at J, with 11 bases between the two ends. The full variable domain, rest sourced from reference TRBV5-4 and TRBJ2-7, is ETGVTQSPTHLIKTRGQQVTLRCSSQSGHNTVSWYQQALGQGPQFIFQYYREEENGRGNFPPRFSGLQFPNYSSELNVNALELDDSALYLCASSLSGSSYEQYFGPGTRLTVT.

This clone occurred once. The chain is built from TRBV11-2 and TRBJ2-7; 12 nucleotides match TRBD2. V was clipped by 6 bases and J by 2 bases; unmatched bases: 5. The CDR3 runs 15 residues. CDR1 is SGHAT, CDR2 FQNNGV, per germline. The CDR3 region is CASSYRLAGAYEQYF. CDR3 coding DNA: TGTGCCAGCAGTTACCGACTAGCGGGGGCCTACGAGCAGTACTTC.

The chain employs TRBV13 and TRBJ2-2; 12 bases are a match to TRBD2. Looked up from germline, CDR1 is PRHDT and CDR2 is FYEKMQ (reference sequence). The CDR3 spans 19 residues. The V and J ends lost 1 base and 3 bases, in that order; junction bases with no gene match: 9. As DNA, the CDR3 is TGTGCCAGCAGCTTAGTAACATCGGGACTAGCGGGCTACACCGGGGAGCTGTTTTTT. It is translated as CASSLVTSGLAGYTGELFF.

The CDR3: CAAGFAETQYF. The CDR3 nucleotides are TGTGCCGCAGGGTTTGCTGAGACCCAGTACTTC. V and J are TRBV19 and TRBJ2-5; the D gene is possibly TRBD1 (5 bases). V was cut by 11 bases and J by 5 bases, with 12 bases left in between. The CDR3 consists of 11 residues. Germline CDR1 LNHDA, CDR2 SQIVND (reference sequence).

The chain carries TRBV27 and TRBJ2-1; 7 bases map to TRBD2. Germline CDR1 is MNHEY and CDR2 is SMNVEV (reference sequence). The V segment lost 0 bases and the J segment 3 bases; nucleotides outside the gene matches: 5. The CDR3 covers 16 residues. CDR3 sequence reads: CASSLSSGMRYNEQFF. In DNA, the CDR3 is TGTGCCAGCAGTTTATCAAGCGGGATGCGCTACAATGAGCAGTTCTTC.

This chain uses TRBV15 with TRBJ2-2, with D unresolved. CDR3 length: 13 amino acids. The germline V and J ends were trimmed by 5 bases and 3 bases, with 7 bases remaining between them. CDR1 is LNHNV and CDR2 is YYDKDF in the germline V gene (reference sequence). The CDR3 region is CATSEQYTGELFF. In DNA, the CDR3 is TGTGCCACCAGCGAACAGTACACCGGGGAGCTGTTTTTT.

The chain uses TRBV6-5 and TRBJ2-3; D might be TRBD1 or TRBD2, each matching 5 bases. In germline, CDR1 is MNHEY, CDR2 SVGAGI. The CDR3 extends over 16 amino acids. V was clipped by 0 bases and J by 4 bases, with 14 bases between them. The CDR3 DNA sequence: TGTGCCAGCAGTTACTCGAGGGGTAGCGAGGCAGATACGCAGTATTTT. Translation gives CASSYSRGSEADTQYF.

The CDR3 loop is CASSLSWVGSTDTQYF. The CDR3 bases are TGTGCCAGCAGTTTATCGTGGGTAGGCAGCACAGATACGCAGTATTTT. This rearrangement joins TRBV27 to TRBJ2-3, with D unresolved. The CDR3 extends over 16 amino acids. Germline loops: CDR1 MNHEY, CDR2 SMNVEV (reference sequence). V lost 0 bases and J lost 0, with 10 bases in between.

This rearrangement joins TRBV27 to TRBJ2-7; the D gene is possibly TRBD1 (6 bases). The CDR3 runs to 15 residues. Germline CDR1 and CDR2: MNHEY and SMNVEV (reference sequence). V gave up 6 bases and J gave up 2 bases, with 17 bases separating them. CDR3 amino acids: CASSLLQGTAYEQYF. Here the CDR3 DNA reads TGTGCCAGCAGCCTTCTACAGGGAACCGCCTACGAGCAGTACTTC.

The CDR3, as DNA: TGTGCCAGCAGTCCTACCCAATACGCGGGAGCTGGGAACACTGAAGCTTTCTTT. This encodes CASSPTQYAGAGNTEAFF. V gene TRBV27 combines with J gene TRBJ1-1; D gene ambiguous. Per germline, CDR1 MNHEY and CDR2 SMNVEV (reference sequence). CDR3 length: 18 residues. V was pared by 5 bases and J by 1 base, with 23 bases between.

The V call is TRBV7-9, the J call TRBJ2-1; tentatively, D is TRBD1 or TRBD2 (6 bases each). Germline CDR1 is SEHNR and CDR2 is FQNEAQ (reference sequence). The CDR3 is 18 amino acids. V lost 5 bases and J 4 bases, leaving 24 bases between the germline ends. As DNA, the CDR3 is TGTGCCAGCAGCCCTACTCCGGATGGGGGGCGGATATACAATGAGCAGTTCTTC. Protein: CASSPTPDGGRIYNEQFF.

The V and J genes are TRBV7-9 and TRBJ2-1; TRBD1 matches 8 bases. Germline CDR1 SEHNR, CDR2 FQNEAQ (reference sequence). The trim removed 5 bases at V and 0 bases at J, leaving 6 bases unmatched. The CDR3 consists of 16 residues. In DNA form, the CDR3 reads TGTGCCAGCAGCAAAGGACAGGGACCCTCCTACAATGAGCAGTTCTTC. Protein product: CASSKGQGPSYNEQFF.

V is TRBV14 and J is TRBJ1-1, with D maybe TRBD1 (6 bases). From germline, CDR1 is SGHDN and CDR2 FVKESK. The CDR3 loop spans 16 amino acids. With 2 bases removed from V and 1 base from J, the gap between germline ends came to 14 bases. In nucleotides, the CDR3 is TGTGCCAGCAGCCAAATTGGTCCACAGGGGAACACTGAAGCTTTCTTT. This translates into CASSQIGPQGNTEAFF.

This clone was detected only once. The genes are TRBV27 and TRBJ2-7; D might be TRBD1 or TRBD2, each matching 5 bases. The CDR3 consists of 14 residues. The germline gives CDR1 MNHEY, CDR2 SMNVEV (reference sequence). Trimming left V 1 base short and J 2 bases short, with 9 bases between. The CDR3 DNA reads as TGTGCCAGCAGTTTATTGGGGGATACCTACGAGCAGTACTTC. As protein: CASSLLGDTYEQYF.

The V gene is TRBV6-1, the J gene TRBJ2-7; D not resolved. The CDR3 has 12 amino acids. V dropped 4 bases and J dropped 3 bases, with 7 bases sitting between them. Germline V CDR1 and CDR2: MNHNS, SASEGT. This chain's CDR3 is CASSGPIYEQYF. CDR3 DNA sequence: TGTGCCAGCAGTGGACCTATCTACGAGCAGTACTTC.

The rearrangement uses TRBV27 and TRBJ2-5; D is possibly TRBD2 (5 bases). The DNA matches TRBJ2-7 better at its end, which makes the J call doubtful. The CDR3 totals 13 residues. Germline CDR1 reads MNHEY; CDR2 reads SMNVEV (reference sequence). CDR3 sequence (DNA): TGTGCCAGCAGTACCGGGAATGCCTACGAGCAGTACTTC. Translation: CASSTGNAYEQYF.

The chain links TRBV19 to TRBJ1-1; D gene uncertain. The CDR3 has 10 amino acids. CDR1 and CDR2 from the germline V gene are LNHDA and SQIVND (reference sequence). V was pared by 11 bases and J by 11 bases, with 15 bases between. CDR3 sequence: CACEGRRAFF. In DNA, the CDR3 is TGTGCCTGCGAAGGACGGCGGGCTTTCTTT.

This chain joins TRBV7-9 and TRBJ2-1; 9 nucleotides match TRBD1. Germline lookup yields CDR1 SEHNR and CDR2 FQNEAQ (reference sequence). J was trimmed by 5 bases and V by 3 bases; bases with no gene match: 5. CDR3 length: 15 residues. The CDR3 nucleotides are TGTGCCAGCAGCTTGAGGGACAGGGCAAACAATGAGCAGTTCTTC. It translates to CASSLRDRANNEQFF.

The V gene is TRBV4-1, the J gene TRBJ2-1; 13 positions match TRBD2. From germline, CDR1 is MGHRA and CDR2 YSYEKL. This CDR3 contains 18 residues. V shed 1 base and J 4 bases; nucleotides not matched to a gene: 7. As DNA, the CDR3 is TGCGCCAGCAGCCAAGGGGGAGGGACTAGCGGGATGTACAATGAGCAGTTCTTC. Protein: CASSQGGGTSGMYNEQFF.